This T cell receptor (beta chain) was recovered during a study of cytomegalovirus exposure and HLA in healthy donors. The count of this clone is one. The junction and the germline gene differ at one end; a read error may be behind it. In germline, CDR1 is SEHNR, CDR2 FQNEAQ (reference sequence). CDR3 length: 12 amino acids. PCR amplification relied on 60 Vbeta primers (plus 13 Jbeta primers). Sequencing was performed with immunoSEQ multiplex PCR; in TCRdb, only in-frame clones are kept and a portion is missing. The data contain around 200,000 clones, approximately 83% of them seen just once; the ten biggest clones take up around 1.5%.

This receptor was taken from a girl aged 10 to 17 in good health and CMV-seronegative. The V gene is TRBV7-9, the J gene TRBJ1-2, with TRBD1 as a possible D gene (6 bases). Sequencing was carried out using PBMCs. CDR3 sequence: CSSSSTGRGYTF. The CDR3, as DNA: TGTTCCAGCAGCTCCACAGGGCGTGGCTACACCTTC. Full variable domain (outside the CDR3, taken from reference TRBV7-9 and TRBJ1-2): DTGVSQNPRHKITKRGQNVTFRCDPISEHNRLYWYRQTLGQGPEFLTYFQNEAQLEKSRLLSDRFSAERPKGSFSTLEIQRTEQGDSAMYLCSSSSTGRGYTFGSGTRLTVV.